These T cell receptor beta chains were read from a single sample in a study of blood T cells in healthy people across ages. From the 5' RACE reads, TCRdb called clonotypes with MiXCR, one entry per CDR3 protein. Of 1.5 million to 2 million distinct CDR3 sequences in the sample, roughly 27% were seen once. The sample taken for sequencing was blood. These receptors were collected from a woman aged 25 to 39 in good health. Both conserved end residues are part of each CDR3. D genes are given only for firm matches. A clone size is listed for some rows: how often the clone was seen (once, few, many), or a class if it is expanded.

CDR3nt,CDR3aa,d_gene,abundance,j_gene,v_gene
TGTGCCAGCAGCCAAACGGGGGGCCACATCTTCGACCAAGAGACCCAGTTCTTC,CASSQTGGHIFDQETQFF,-,once,TRBJ2-1,TRBV14
TGTGCCAGCAGCTTAGTCAGGCTTTCTGGAAACACCATATATTTT,CASSLVRLSGNTIYF,-,-,TRBJ1-3,TRBV7-2
TGCGCCTGCAGCTTAGTAGACGGGGGAGAGACCCAGTACTTC,CACSLVDGGETQYF,-,-,TRBJ2-5,TRBV7-2
TGTGCCAGCAGCCCCGACTTACGGGTTGGCTTTTACTATGGCTACACCTTC,CASSPDLRVGFYYGYTF,-,-,TRBJ1-2,TRBV7-2
TGTGCCAGCAGCTTAGTCGGGGACAGGATAATAGATACGCAGTATTTT,CASSLVGDRIIDTQYF,TRBD1,few,TRBJ2-3,TRBV13
TGTGCCAGCAGCACCCACCTAGGGCCTCCCGGTGATGAGCAGTTCTTC,CASSTHLGPPGDEQFF,-,-,TRBJ2-1,TRBV7-9
TGCGCCAGCAGCCCTCGCCCGGGGGCTAGGACAGATACGCAGTATTTT,CASSPRPGARTDTQYF,-,few,TRBJ2-3,TRBV5-1
TGTGCCAGCAGCCACCCCGGGGGGGCAAGTGAAGAGACCCAGTACTTC,CASSHPGGASEETQYF,TRBD2,many,TRBJ2-5,TRBV12-3/TRBV12-4
TGTGCCATCAGTGAAGAAGCGCCCTCCTACAATGAGCAGTTCTTC,CAISEEAPSYNEQFF,-,few,TRBJ2-1,TRBV10-3
TGTGCCAGCAGCTCAAATACGGGGGGTCTCATTACAGATACGCAGTATTTT,CASSSNTGGLITDTQYF,TRBD2,-,TRBJ2-3,TRBV7-9
TGTGCCAGCAGCTTAGACCGGAGAGAGGCCCAGTACTTC,CASSLDRREAQYF,-,few,TRBJ2-5,TRBV7-2
TGTGCCAGCAGTTCTAGACTAGCGGGCGTTCGAGAGACCCAGTACTTC,CASSSRLAGVRETQYF,TRBD2,few,TRBJ2-5,TRBV27
TGTGCCAGCAGCCTGAACTGGGGACAGGCCTTTCCCTCGGAGCAGTACTTC,CASSLNWGQAFPSEQYF,TRBD1,-,TRBJ2-7,TRBV11-2
TGTGCCAACAGGGTCGGAGGAGCGCGACAGGAGCAGTTCTTC,CANRVGGARQEQFF,-,few,TRBJ2-1,TRBV12-3/TRBV12-4
TGTGCCAGCAGTTTTCTTACTGGGAATGAGCAGTTCTTC,CASSFLTGNEQFF,-,-,TRBJ2-1,TRBV12-3/TRBV12-4
TGTGCCATCAGGGGGACAGGGTGGGGCACTGAAGCTTTCTTT,CAIRGTGWGTEAFF,TRBD1,-,TRBJ1-1,TRBV10-3
TGTGCCAGCAGTCCAGGGACAGGGAATTTTTATGGCTACACCTTC,CASSPGTGNFYGYTF,TRBD1,-,TRBJ1-2,TRBV27
TGTGCCAGCAGCGTCTTGGGGGGGACTCTCCAAGAGACCCAGTACTTC,CASSVLGGTLQETQYF,TRBD2,-,TRBJ2-5,TRBV9
TGTGCCAGCAGCGTAAGCCCTCTGGGTTCAACGGGGAGTCGGGCGCAGTATTTT,CASSVSPLGSTGSRAQYF,-,-,TRBJ2-3,TRBV9
TGCGCCAGCAGCCAAGATGGAGACAGTTACAATGAGCAGTTCTTC,CASSQDGDSYNEQFF,-,-,TRBJ2-1,TRBV4-3
TGTGCCAGCAGTGGAGGGTCAGGGCAAACGACGGAGCAGTACTTC,CASSGGSGQTTEQYF,-,-,TRBJ2-7,TRBV6-1
TGCAGTGCCCCCACTAGCGGGGCCACGCAGTATTTT,CSAPTSGATQYF,TRBD2,-,TRBJ2-3,TRBV20-1
TGCAGTGCTAGAGATAGACAGGGGGATGCAGATACGCAGTATTTT,CSARDRQGDADTQYF,TRBD1,few,TRBJ2-3,TRBV20-1
TGCAGTGCTAGAATGGGGGGACCTTCTGAAGCTTTCTTT,CSARMGGPSEAFF,-,-,TRBJ1-1,TRBV20-1
TGTGCCAGCGGGAAGAAGACAAGCTCCTACGAGCAGTACTTC,CASGKKTSSYEQYF,-,-,TRBJ2-7,TRBV11-2
TGTGCCACCAGCAGAGGGCCTGGGATAGCGGAGCTATACAATGAGCAGTTCTTC,CATSRGPGIAELYNEQFF,-,few,TRBJ2-1,TRBV15
TGTGCCAGCAGCTTGAAAATGCCCGTCGTTCCCACAGATACGCAGTATTTT,CASSLKMPVVPTDTQYF,-,-,TRBJ2-3,TRBV7-2
TGTGCCAGCAGCTTTTGGGGGGACGGTAATGAAAAACTGTTTTTT,CASSFWGDGNEKLFF,-,few,TRBJ1-4,TRBV7-2
TGCAGCGTTTGGTTCCCCCCGGGACAAGGAAACACCATATATTTT,CSVWFPPGQGNTIYF,-,-,TRBJ1-3,TRBV29-1
TGTGCCAGCAGTTACTGGGGACTAGCGGGCCCGAAGACCGGGGAGCTGTTTTTT,CASSYWGLAGPKTGELFF,TRBD2,-,TRBJ2-2,TRBV6-2/TRBV6-3
TGTGCCAGTGCCGGGGCGTACACCCGGGCCGGGGAGCTGTTTTTT,CASAGAYTRAGELFF,-,-,TRBJ2-2,TRBV28
TGCAGTGCTAGATCTTTCGGGAGGAACCGGGAGACCCAGTACTTC,CSARSFGRNRETQYF,TRBD2,-,TRBJ2-5,TRBV20-1
TGTGCCAGCAGCTCGAAGACAGGGGGAATCTATAATTCACCCCTCCACTTT,CASSSKTGGIYNSPLHF,TRBD1,few,TRBJ1-6,TRBV5-5
TGTGCCAGCAGTTTATTGGGTGGCGGGGCGGCCAAAAACATTCAGTACTTC,CASSLLGGGAAKNIQYF,-,few,TRBJ2-4,TRBV27
TGTGCCAGCAGCTTGGAGGTGACCGAGCAGTTCTTC,CASSLEVTEQFF,-,-,TRBJ2-1,TRBV5-4
TGTGCCAGCAGTGAAGGGCCCAGGGGTTCCTACGAGCAGTACTTC,CASSEGPRGSYEQYF,-,-,TRBJ2-7,TRBV2
TGTGTCAGCAGGTCACAGCTTACTAATGAAAAACTGTTTTTT,CVSRSQLTNEKLFF,-,-,TRBJ1-4,TRBV12-3/TRBV12-4
TGTGCCACCAGTGCCTTTGACAGGGGAAATGGAGAGACCCAGTACTTC,CATSAFDRGNGETQYF,TRBD1,-,TRBJ2-5,TRBV24-1
TGTGCCAGCAGCTTGAGGGGAGACCTAACATCCTACAATGAGCAGTTCTTC,CASSLRGDLTSYNEQFF,-,-,TRBJ2-1,TRBV5-5
TGCGCCAGCAGCTCCCAGGATGGCTACACCTTC,CASSSQDGYTF,-,few,TRBJ1-2,TRBV5-1
TGTGCCAGCAGTATCGGCCACACAGATACGCAGTATTTT,CASSIGHTDTQYF,-,few,TRBJ2-3,TRBV12-3/TRBV12-4
TGCAGCGTTGACTCTTGGGGTACGGAGACCCAGTACTTC,CSVDSWGTETQYF,-,many,TRBJ2-5,TRBV29-1
TGTGCCAGCAGCACACAGGGAGGAGACCAAGCTTTCTTT,CASSTQGGDQAFF,-,few,TRBJ1-1,TRBV7-2
TGTGCCAGCAGTTACAGGGTTGCTGAGGGCTACACCTTC,CASSYRVAEGYTF,-,many,TRBJ1-2,TRBV12-3/TRBV12-4
TGTGCCAGCAGCTGGACCCTCGGGACAACTGACAATGAGCAGTTCTTC,CASSWTLGTTDNEQFF,-,few,TRBJ2-1,TRBV28
TGTGCCAGCAGTAGCGTCCGGTGGGACTATCAGCCCCAGCATTTT,CASSSVRWDYQPQHF,-,-,TRBJ1-5,TRBV28
TGTGCCAGCAGCTTGAGACAGGGTTTCGCCTACAATGAGCAGTTCTTC,CASSLRQGFAYNEQFF,TRBD1,many,TRBJ2-1,TRBV5-5
TGCAGCGTTGAGCCTAGCGGGAGGTGCTATGAGCAGTTCTTC,CSVEPSGRCYEQFF,TRBD2,-,TRBJ2-1,TRBV29-1
TGCAGTGCCAGAGATCGGGGTTACTGGAATCAGCCCCAGCATTTT,CSARDRGYWNQPQHF,-,-,TRBJ1-5,TRBV20-1